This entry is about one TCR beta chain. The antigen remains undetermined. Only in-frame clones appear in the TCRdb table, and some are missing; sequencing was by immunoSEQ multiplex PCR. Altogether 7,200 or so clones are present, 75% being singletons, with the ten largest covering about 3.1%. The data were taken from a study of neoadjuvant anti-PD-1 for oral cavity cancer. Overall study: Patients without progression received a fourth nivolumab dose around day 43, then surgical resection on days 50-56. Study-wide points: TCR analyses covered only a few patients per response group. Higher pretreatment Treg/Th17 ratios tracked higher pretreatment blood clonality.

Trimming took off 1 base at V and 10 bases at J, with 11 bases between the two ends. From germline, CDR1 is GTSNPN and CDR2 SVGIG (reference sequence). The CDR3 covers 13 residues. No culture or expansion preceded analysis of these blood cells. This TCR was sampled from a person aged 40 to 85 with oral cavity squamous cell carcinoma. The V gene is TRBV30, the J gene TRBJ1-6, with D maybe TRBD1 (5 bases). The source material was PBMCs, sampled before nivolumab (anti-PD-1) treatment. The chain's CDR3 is CAWSARDASPLHF. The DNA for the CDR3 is TGTGCCTGGAGTGCCCGGGACGCGTCACCCCTCCACTTT.